Detailed here is one T cell receptor beta chain. Its antigen is currently unknown. This sample was taken from a study of cytomegalovirus exposure and HLA in healthy donors. PCR employed 60 Vbeta and 13 Jbeta primers. Profiled with immunoSEQ multiplex PCR; TCRdb holds only in-frame clones, not every one. Of 140,000 to 150,000 clones in the sample, about 80% were seen once. Study-level findings and limits: Among immune exposure information, only CMV serostatus was available. The study labeled 170 or so TCR beta chains cytomegalovirus-associated. A further, later analysis showed that HLA-associated TCR beta chains (compared with equally common others) were more clonally expanded. In a later analysis, specific HLA alleles were associated with 16,000 or so TCR beta sequences at a 0.05 false discovery rate.

The CDR3 extends over 12 amino acids. V was cut by 5 bases and J by 5 bases, with 10 bases left in between. Germline assignment: CDR1 MDHEN and CDR2 SYDVKM. Sequenced input: PBMCs. V is TRBV28 and J is TRBJ2-7, with D uncertain. The receptor was isolated from a female donor in good health and CMV-seronegative. CDR3 sequence (DNA): TGTGCCAGCAGTCGGTATTATCACGAGCAGTACTTC. It encodes CASSRYYHEQYF. Supplemented by reference TRBV28 and TRBJ2-7, the full variable domain reads DVKVTQSSRYLVKRTGEKVFLECVQDMDHENMFWYRQDPGLGLRLIYFSYDVKMKEKGDIPEGYSVSREKKERFSLILESASTNQTSMYLCASSRYYHEQYFGPGTRLTVT.